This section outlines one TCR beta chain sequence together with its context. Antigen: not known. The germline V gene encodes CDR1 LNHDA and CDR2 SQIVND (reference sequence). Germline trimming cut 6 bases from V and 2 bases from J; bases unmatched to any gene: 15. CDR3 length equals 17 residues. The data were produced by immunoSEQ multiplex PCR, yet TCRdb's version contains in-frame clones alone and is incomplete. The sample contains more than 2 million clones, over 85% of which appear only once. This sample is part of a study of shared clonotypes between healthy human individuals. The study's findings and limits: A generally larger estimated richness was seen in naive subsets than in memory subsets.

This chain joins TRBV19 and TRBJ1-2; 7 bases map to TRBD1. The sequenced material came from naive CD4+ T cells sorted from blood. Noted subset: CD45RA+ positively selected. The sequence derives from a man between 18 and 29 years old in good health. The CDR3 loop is CASSPGGTVPSNYGYTF. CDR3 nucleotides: TGTGCCAGTAGCCCTGGGGGGACAGTTCCTTCAAACTATGGCTACACCTTC.